Presented here are 18 T cell receptor beta chains from one specimen sequenced in a study of CD8+CD57+ T cells in acquired aplastic anemia. Using genomic DNA as the template, TCR beta VDJ and CDR3 profiling was carried out. TCRdb redid the calling of the reads with MiXCR, one entry per CDR3 protein. The repertoire holds around 150,000 distinct CDR3 sequences, approximately 40% seen once, with approximately 1% in the top ten. Sequencing used sorted CD4+, CD8+, or CD8+CD57+ T cells (not recorded which) from PBMCs. Source of these receptors: a human donor in good health.

Notes on this clonotype: The germline gene is not matched at one end of the junction; a read error may be the cause. This chain links TRBV20-1 with TRBJ1-5; a possible D gene is TRBD1 (6 bases). In germline, CDR1 is DFQATT, CDR2 SNEGSKA (reference sequence). This CDR3 comprises 14 residues. CDR3 protein: CSATRTARNPPQHF. The CDR3 DNA sequence: TGCAGTGCTACCAGGACAGCTCGCAATCCGCCCCAGCATTTT.

V gene TRBV20-1 combines with J gene TRBJ2-1; D not resolved. Germline CDR1 DFQATT, CDR2 SNEGSKA (reference sequence). The CDR3 runs to 13 residues. Trimming pared 4 bases from V and 3 bases from J, leaving 10 bases between. The CDR3 loop reads CSAMSPGYNEQFF. In DNA form, the CDR3 reads TGCAGTGCTATGTCTCCGGGCTACAATGAGCAGTTCTTC.

V gene TRBV24-1 combines with J gene TRBJ2-1; 9 positions match TRBD1. CDR3 length: 15 amino acids. Germline CDR1 and CDR2: KGHDR and SFDVKD. Trimming cost V 3 bases and J 8 bases; bases outside gene matches: 7. CDR3 bases: TGTGCCACCAGTGATACAGGACAGGGGAGGCATGAGCAGTTCTTC. This translates into CATSDTGQGRHEQFF.

This clonotype showed up just a few times. The chain couples TRBV7-2 to TRBJ1-2; D gene unclear. Trimming removed 6 bases at V and 6 bases at J, with 20 bases between. Looked up from germline, CDR1 is SGHTA and CDR2 is FQGNSA. CDR3 length: 15 amino acids. CDR3 in amino acids: CASRAVGGKDNGYTF. For the CDR3, the DNA is TGTGCCAGCAGGGCGGTGGGCGGGAAGGATAATGGCTACACCTTC.

This clonotype was observed a few times. The J gene is TRBJ1-5, the V gene TRBV24-1, with a tentative D call TRBD1 (6 bases). CDR1 and CDR2 from the germline V gene are KGHDR and SFDVKD. The CDR3 sequence is 14 residues long. V dropped 3 bases and J dropped 7 bases, with 12 bases sitting between them. The chain's CDR3 is CATSDPGAGQPQHF. CDR3 nucleotides: TGTGCCACCAGTGATCCGGGGGCAGGACAGCCCCAGCATTTT.

This clonotype occurred a few times. The chain employs TRBV24-1 and TRBJ2-7; 8 nucleotides align to TRBD2. V was clipped by 4 bases and J by 4 bases; unmatched bases: 5. CDR1 is KGHDR and CDR2 is SFDVKD in the germline V gene. CDR3 length: 14 amino acids. In nucleotides, the CDR3 is TGTGCCACCAGTGACGGTAGCGGGACGTACGAGCAGTACTTC. It translates to CATSDGSGTYEQYF.

About this clonotype: With a much larger clone just one base away, this may be a read error. The chain uses TRBV15 and TRBJ2-7; 8 bases agree with TRBD1. This CDR3 contains 14 residues. The germline V gene has CDR1 LNHNV and CDR2 YYDKDF (reference sequence). Germline trimming cut 10 bases from V and 3 bases from J; bases unmatched to any gene: 11. CDR3 amino acids: CAIRRTGRFYEQYF. The CDR3 nucleotides are TGTGCCATCAGAAGGACAGGGAGATTCTACGAGCAGTACTTC. Full variable domain (outside the CDR3, taken from reference TRBV15 and TRBJ2-7): DAMVIQNPRYQVTQFGKPVTLSCSQTLNHNVMYWYQQKSSQAPKLLFHYYDKDFNNEADTPDNFQSRRPNTSFCFLDIRSPGLGDTAMYLCAIRRTGRFYEQYFGPGTRLTVT.

The chain joins TRBV4-2 to TRBJ1-1; D is unclear. The V end lost 0 bases, the J end lost 4 bases, and 9 bases lay between the germline ends. The CDR3 covers 14 residues. Germline V gene data show CDR1 as LGHNA and CDR2 as YNFKEQ. The CDR3 DNA reads as TGTGCCAGCAGCCAAGAGGAGGCTAGCACTGAAGCTTTCTTT. Its translation: CASSQEEASTEAFF.

The gene calls are TRBV20-1 and TRBJ2-7; D unclear. The CDR3 has 12 amino acids. Germline values: CDR1 DFQATT, CDR2 SNEGSKA (reference sequence). V gave up 3 bases and J gave up 3 bases, with 9 bases separating them. The DNA of the CDR3 is TGCAGTGCTAGCCCCAGTAACTACGAGCAGTACTTC. It translates to CSASPSNYEQYF.

This chain connects TRBV24-1 to TRBJ2-2; the D is unclear. Per the germline V gene, CDR1 is KGHDR and CDR2 is SFDVKD. Trimming pared 5 bases from V and 6 bases from J, leaving 9 bases between. The CDR3 loop spans 13 amino acids. CDR3 in DNA: TGTGCCACCAGTGGATCAGTTTCCGGGGAGCTGTTTTTT. Amino acids: CATSGSVSGELFF.

This chain links TRBV3-1 with TRBJ1-4; D uncertain. Germline loops: CDR1 LGHDT, CDR2 YNNKEL (reference sequence). The CDR3 is 15 amino acids. Trimming removed 1 base from V and 7 bases from J, with 13 bases in between. The CDR3 region has the DNA TGTGCCAGCAGCCAAGGTGGCAGTTGGAGTGAAAAACTGTTTTTT. It yields the protein CASSQGGSWSEKLFF.

Concerning this clonotype itself: Compared with germline, one end of the junction differs, possibly owing to a read error. The V call is TRBV7-7, the J call TRBJ1-1; D unclear. CDR1 SSHAT and CDR2 FNYEAQ come from the germline V gene (reference sequence). This CDR3 region has 14 residues. CDR3 nucleotides: TGTGCTAGCAGCTTAACGTATGGGAACACTGAAGCTTTCTTT. Protein sequence: CASSLTYGNTEAFF.

CDR3 coding DNA: TGTGCCAGCAGTGAAGGGGCTAGCGGGACCAACAATGAGCAGTTCTTC. It encodes CASSEGASGTNNEQFF. This chain uses TRBV2 with TRBJ2-1; 9 bases align to TRBD2. V was pared by 1 base and J by 5 bases, with 6 bases of the junction left unmatched. The CDR3 has 16 residues. Germline V gives CDR1 SNHLY, CDR2 FYNNEI.

This clonotype occurred many times. This chain connects TRBV7-9 to TRBJ1-5, with no clear D. The CDR3 spans 12 residues. V was cut by 7 bases and J by 9 bases, with 13 bases left in between. Germline lookup yields CDR1 SEHNR and CDR2 FQNEAQ (reference sequence). The CDR3 DNA reads TGTGCCAGCACCTCCCTGGATGGGCCCCAGCATTTT. As protein: CASTSLDGPQHF.

This chain uses TRBV5-1 with TRBJ2-7, with 11 positions matching TRBD1. V gave up 4 bases and J gave up 3 bases; unmatched junction bases: 3. This CDR3 spans 14 amino acids. CDR1 is SGHRS, CDR2 YFSETQ, per germline. CDR3 loop: CASSDGTGGYEQYF. The CDR3 region has the DNA TGCGCCAGCAGCGACGGGACAGGGGGCTACGAGCAGTACTTC.

This clonotype has a count of ten or more. The gene calls are TRBV7-3 and TRBJ1-1; 7 positions match TRBD1. This CDR3 region has 14 residues. Per germline, CDR1 SGHTA and CDR2 FQGTGA. V lost 4 bases and J lost 3; bases outside the gene matches: 5. CDR3 sequence (DNA): TGTGCCAGCAGCTCCCAGGGGGGTGACACTGAAGCTTTCTTT. Translated: CASSSQGGDTEAFF.

To note about this clonotype: A read error is possible here, since a much larger clone lies one base away. The chain has TRBV5-4 and TRBJ1-2; the D is unclear. V shed 9 bases and J shed 5 bases, with 17 bases lying between them. CDR3 length: 13 residues. The V gene's germline CDR1 is SGHNT and CDR2 YYREEE (reference sequence). This chain's CDR3 is CANSYDTEYGYTF. CDR3 bases: TGTGCCAACAGTTATGACACTGAATATGGCTACACCTTC.

The V gene is TRBV7-9, the J gene TRBJ2-5; D unresolved. CDR3 size: 16 residues. V lost 2 bases and J 1 base, leaving 14 bases between the germline ends. Looked up from germline, CDR1 is SEHNR and CDR2 is FQNEAQ (reference sequence). CDR3 sequence (DNA): TGTGCCAGCAGCTTAACTCGGGCGGAACTCCAAGAGACCCAGTACTTC. Its translation: CASSLTRAELQETQYF.